Shown below are 27 T cell receptor beta chains from a single sample sequenced in a study of T-cell reconstitution after alpha-beta-depleted transplantation in children. Unique molecular identifiers were built into the TCRbeta library. In TCRdb, the PCR reads were re-called with MiXCR into one record per CDR3 protein. The sample shows a few hundred thousand distinct CDR3 sequences, about 9.6% of them seen only once. The sequencing used PBMCs from the stem cell graft donor, collected from the stem cell graft. The receptor source for this set is a human donor who donated a stem cell graft to a child with SCID.

Comment on this clonotype: An end of the junction differs from the germline gene, which may be a read error. This chain connects TRBV12-3 or TRBV12-4 to TRBJ1-5, with D maybe TRBD1 (6 bases). The CDR3 is 15 residues long. CDR3 sequence: CANSFRGANDQPQHF. DNA of the CDR3: TGTGCCAACAGTTTTCGGGGGGCGAACGATCAGCCCCAGCATTTC.

A word on this clonotype: An end of the junction does not agree with germline; a read error may underlie this. The chain is built from TRBV24-1 and TRBJ1-1, with 7 bases aligning to TRBD1. The CDR3 spans 12 residues. Germline assignment: CDR1 KGHDR and CDR2 SFDVKD. The CDR3 protein is CATSDYRGDAFF. CDR3 coding DNA: TGTGCCACCAGCGATTACAGGGGCGATGCTTTCTTT.

About this clonotype itself: A junction boundary mismatches the germline segment, possibly from a read error. The chain combines TRBV7-9 with TRBJ2-3; D may be TRBD1 or TRBD2 (6 bases each). CDR1 and CDR2 (germline): SEHNR, FQNEAQ (reference sequence). The CDR3 consists of 13 residues. CDR3 protein: CASSLGGTDTQSF. The CDR3 nucleotides are TGTGCCAGCAGCTTGGGGGGCACAGATACGCAGTCTTTT.

This clonotype was found many times. J is TRBJ2-1 and V is TRBV7-2, with unresolved D. Looked up from germline, CDR1 is SGHTA and CDR2 is FQGNSA. This CDR3 has 11 residues. V shed 3 bases and J shed 9 bases, with 6 bases lying between them. As DNA, the CDR3 is TGTGCCAGCAGCTTGAATTTTGAGCAGTTCTTC. This encodes CASSLNFEQFF. Looking up the rest from reference TRBV7-2 and TRBJ2-1 gives the full variable domain: GAGVSQSPSNKVTEKGKDVELRCDPISGHTALYWYRQSLGQGLEFLIYFQGNSAPDKSGLPSDRFSAERTGGSVSTLTIQRTQQEDSAVYLCASSLNFEQFFGPGTRLTVL.

This clonotype occurred a few times. The J gene is TRBJ2-7, the V gene TRBV5-5, with a possible D match to TRBD1 (5 bases). The germline V gene has CDR1 SGHKS and CDR2 YYEKEE (reference sequence). V lost 0 bases and J lost 6, with 16 bases in between. This CDR3 spans 15 amino acids. The CDR3 loop is CASSLVSARVGEQYF. The DNA for the CDR3 is TGTGCCAGCAGCTTGGTTTCTGCCAGGGTAGGCGAGCAGTACTTC.

This clonotype was detected ten times or more. This chain connects TRBV20-1 to TRBJ2-3; D is undetermined. Germline CDR1 and CDR2: DFQATT and SNEGSKA (reference sequence). This CDR3 has 12 residues. The germline V and J ends were trimmed by 3 bases and 6 bases, with 10 bases remaining between them. CDR3 bases: TGCAGTGCTAGTATCCGCAGGGATACGCAGTATTTT. This gives the protein CSASIRRDTQYF.

The V and J genes are TRBV5-1 and TRBJ2-2; maybe TRBD1 (5 bases). In germline, CDR1 is SGHRS, CDR2 YFSETQ. This CDR3 is 16 amino acids long. Trimming left V 1 base short and J 3 bases short, with 13 bases between. CDR3 amino acids: CASSLMARVDTGELFF. CDR3 nucleotides: TGCGCCAGCAGCTTGATGGCCAGGGTGGACACCGGGGAGCTGTTTTTT. Full variable domain (outside the CDR3, taken from reference TRBV5-1 and TRBJ2-2): KAGVTQTPRYLIKTRGQQVTLSCSPISGHRSVSWYQQTPGQGLQFLFEYFSETQRNKGNFPGRFSGRQFSNSRSEMNVSTLELGDSALYLCASSLMARVDTGELFFGEGSRLTVL.

This clonotype was recorded many times. This rearrangement joins TRBV6-5 to TRBJ1-1, with TRBD1 as a possible D gene (5 bases). Germline V CDR1 and CDR2: MNHEY, SVGAGI. CDR3 length: 13 residues. V lost 3 bases, J lost 4 bases, and 9 bases lay in between. The CDR3 sequence: CASSYAGPTEAFF. DNA for the CDR3: TGTGCCAGCAGTTATGCAGGGCCCACTGAAGCTTTCTTT.

This clonotype was counted ten times or more. The chain uses TRBV6-2 or TRBV6-3 and TRBJ1-1, with 8 bases fitting TRBD1. There are 15 residues in the CDR3. Germline-derived CDR1 and CDR2 are MNHEY and SVGEGT. J lost 1 base, V lost 5 bases, and 6 bases had no gene match. CDR3 nucleotide sequence: TGTGCCAGCAGTACGCAGGGGGCGAAGAACACTGAAGCTTTCTTT. This sequence encodes CASSTQGAKNTEAFF.

The chain has TRBV6-5 and TRBJ1-2, with D possibly being TRBD1 (6 bases). The CDR3 spans 15 residues. Germline V gene data show CDR1 as MNHEY and CDR2 as SVGAGI. Trimming took off 2 bases at V and 1 base at J, with 11 bases between the two ends. For the CDR3, the DNA is TGTGCCAGCAGTTACGGGGGGGGGCGTAACTATGGCTACACCTTC. This translates into CASSYGGGRNYGYTF.

This clonotype was found many times. The chain carries TRBV5-5 and TRBJ2-7; 8 bases are shared with TRBD2. From germline, CDR1 is SGHKS and CDR2 YYEKEE (reference sequence). The V segment lost 0 bases and the J segment 2 bases; nucleotides outside the gene matches: 7. CDR3 size: 16 residues. CDR3 loop: CASSLDPAGATYEQYF. In nucleotides, the CDR3 is TGTGCCAGCAGCTTGGATCCAGCGGGGGCGACCTACGAGCAGTACTTC.

This clonotype was found many times. The rearrangement links TRBV15 to TRBJ1-2, with D perhaps matching TRBD1 (5 bases). The V end lost 2 bases, the J end lost 8 bases, and 12 bases lay between the germline ends. Germline V CDR1 and CDR2: LNHNV, YYDKDF (reference sequence). The CDR3 has 13 residues. The DNA of the CDR3 is TGTGCCACCAGCAGAACCTACGGGGCCGGCTACACCTTC. Translated, it gives CATSRTYGAGYTF.

This clonotype appeared many times. CDR3 sequence reads: CASSLVVGGYNEQFF. The CDR3 bases are TGCGCCAGCAGCTTGGTCGTCGGGGGCTACAATGAGCAGTTCTTC. The chain recombines TRBV5-1 with TRBJ2-1; perhaps TRBD2 as D (6 bases). This CDR3 spans 15 amino acids. Per the germline V gene, CDR1 is SGHRS and CDR2 is YFSETQ. Trimming left V 0 bases short and J 3 bases short, with 10 bases between.

This clonotype was seen ten or more times. The gene calls are TRBV5-1 and TRBJ2-1, with TRBD2 matching over 8 bases. Trimming removed 3 bases from V and 6 bases from J; junction bases left unmatched: 2. The CDR3 is 13 residues long. CDR1 is SGHRS, CDR2 YFSETQ, per germline. The CDR3 protein is CASSYTSGNEQFF. CDR3 bases: TGCGCCAGCAGCTACACTAGCGGCAATGAGCAGTTCTTC.

This clonotype showed up many times. V and J are TRBV20-1 and TRBJ1-2, with D perhaps TRBD1 (5 bases). The CDR3 covers 14 residues. V gave up 1 base and J gave up 3 bases, with 12 bases separating them. Per germline, CDR1 DFQATT and CDR2 SNEGSKA (reference sequence). In DNA, the CDR3 is TGCAGTGCTAGAGCCCCGGGGGGGGACTATGGCTACACCTTC. As protein: CSARAPGGDYGYTF.

This clonotype was counted ten times or more. The genes are TRBV5-1 and TRBJ2-7; possible D gene TRBD2, 6 bases. V gave up 0 bases and J gave up 2 bases, with 9 bases separating them. The CDR3 loop spans 14 amino acids. Per the germline V gene, CDR1 is SGHRS and CDR2 is YFSETQ. The CDR3 protein is CASSLVGGPYEQYF. CDR3 coding DNA: TGCGCCAGCAGCTTGGTGGGGGGACCCTACGAGCAGTACTTC.

Points on this clonotype: One base away lies a much larger clone, so this may be a sequencing read error. CDR3 DNA sequence: TGTGCCAGCAGCTTAGGAGGACCAAAACAGCCCCAGTATTTT. It translates to CASSLGGPKQPQYF. The chain has TRBV7-9 and TRBJ1-5; unclear D gene. TRBJ2-3 matches the DNA end more closely, so the J call is doubtful. This CDR3 has 14 residues. Germline V CDR1 and CDR2: SEHNR, FQNEAQ (reference sequence).

This clonotype was observed many times. The chain employs TRBV6-5 and TRBJ1-5; weak D call: TRBD1 (6 bases). The germline CDR1 and CDR2 sequences are MNHEY and SVGAGI. This CDR3 has 14 residues. Trimming removed 7 bases from V and 4 bases from J, with 14 bases in between. The CDR3 DNA reads TGTGCCAGCACCCCGACAGGAGGGAATCAGCCCCAGCATTTT. Its translation: CASTPTGGNQPQHF.

This clonotype was counted ten times or more. This chain connects TRBV5-1 to TRBJ2-7; 7 bases fit TRBD2. V lost 7 bases, J lost 7 bases, and 17 bases stayed unmatched. The CDR3 runs to 15 residues. Germline V lookup: CDR1 SGHRS, CDR2 YFSETQ. The CDR3 bases are TGCGCCAGCTACAACCTTGCGGGGGAATTGAGGGAGCAGTACTTC. Its protein product is CASYNLAGELREQYF.

There are many counts of this clonotype. The chain couples TRBV13 to TRBJ1-3; 10 nucleotides align to TRBD1. The CDR3 runs to 15 residues. The V and J ends lost 5 bases and 8 bases, in that order; junction bases with no gene match: 9. The germline V gene has CDR1 PRHDT and CDR2 FYEKMQ (reference sequence). The chain's CDR3 is CASSPGRQGADTIYF. DNA of the CDR3: TGTGCCAGCAGCCCCGGGAGACAGGGGGCGGACACCATATATTTT.

The chain has TRBV11-2 and TRBJ1-1, with D hard to call. Deletions cut 3 bases from V and 0 bases from J, with 5 bases between. Germline CDR1 is SGHAT and CDR2 is FQNNGV. There are 13 residues in the CDR3. CDR3 DNA: TGTGCCAGCAGCTTTCAAATGAACACTGAAGCTTTCTTT. Protein product: CASSFQMNTEAFF.

This clonotype was seen ten or more times. CDR3 region: CASSLTTSGRQETQYF. CDR3 bases: TGCGCCAGCAGCCTAACGACTAGCGGACGCCAAGAGACCCAGTACTTC. This sequence joins TRBV5-1 and TRBJ2-5; 9 positions agree with TRBD2. Looked up from germline, CDR1 is SGHRS and CDR2 is YFSETQ. The CDR3 sequence is 16 residues long. The V gene end was trimmed by 4 bases and the J gene end by 1 base; junction bases not matched to a gene: 8.

There are many counts of this clonotype. This chain links TRBV19 with TRBJ1-1; maybe TRBD1 (5 bases). V was pared by 3 bases and J by 6 bases, with 14 bases between. The CDR3 length is 14 residues. The germline V gene encodes CDR1 LNHDA and CDR2 SQIVND (reference sequence). This CDR3 is CASSIWGLSPEAFF. DNA of the CDR3: TGTGCCAGTAGTATCTGGGGCCTCTCCCCTGAAGCTTTCTTT.

This clonotype has a count of ten or more. V is TRBV12-3 or TRBV12-4 and J is TRBJ2-3, with TRBD1 matching over 8 bases. With V trimmed by 6 bases and J by 4 bases, 3 bases remained unmatched. The CDR3 runs 13 residues. This CDR3 reads CASRAGGPDTQYF. CDR3 nucleotides: TGTGCCAGCAGGGCAGGGGGCCCAGATACGCAGTATTTT.

This clonotype showed up many times. This chain uses TRBV5-1 with TRBJ1-1, with no clear D. Trimming stripped 4 bases from V and 1 base from J, with 8 bases between. Germline V gene lookup returns CDR1 SGHRS and CDR2 YFSETQ. The CDR3 spans 13 residues. The DNA of the CDR3 is TGCGCCAGCAGCATGGGCCCGAACACTGAAGCTTTCTTT. Translation: CASSMGPNTEAFF.

The chain joins TRBV7-9 to TRBJ2-2, with a possible D match to TRBD2 (6 bases). This CDR3 region has 15 residues. CDR1 and CDR2 (germline): SEHNR, FQNEAQ (reference sequence). Trimming took 2 bases from V and 2 from J, leaving 9 bases between them. For the CDR3, the DNA is TGTGCCAGCAGCTTATTCGGGGGTAACACCGGGGAGCTGTTTTTT. This codes for CASSLFGGNTGELFF. The variable domain in full, with the rest retrieved from reference TRBV7-9 and TRBJ2-2, is DTGVSQNPRHKITKRGQNVTFRCDPISEHNRLYWYRQTLGQGPEFLTYFQNEAQLEKSRLLSDRFSAERPKGSFSTLEIQRTEQGDSAMYLCASSLFGGNTGELFFGEGSRLTVL.

This clonotype was detected ten times or more. In DNA, the CDR3 is TGCGCCAGCAGCTACGGGACCTTTGCCACCGGGGAGCTGTTTTTT. Translation gives CASSYGTFATGELFF. This chain connects TRBV5-1 to TRBJ2-2; either TRBD1 or TRBD2 may supply D (5 bases each). The CDR3 is made up of 15 amino acids. With 3 bases removed from V and 4 bases from J, the gap between germline ends came to 13 bases. Germline V gene sequence: CDR1 SGHRS, CDR2 YFSETQ.